Listed here are 27 T cell receptor beta chains from one sample, sequenced in a study of shared clonotypes between healthy human individuals. Sequencing was performed with immunoSEQ multiplex PCR; in TCRdb, only in-frame clones are kept and a portion is missing. The sample carries around 1.9 million clones, around 93% recorded once. As defined, naive CD8 cells were CD45RO-negative and positively selected for CCR7, with terminally differentiated effector memory CD45RA+ cells excluded. The sequenced sample consisted of naive CD8+ T cells from PBMCs. The receptors derive from a man between 18 and 29 years old in good health. Some clones in this sample may be carry-over from other donors' samples.

The V gene is TRBV28, the J gene TRBJ2-7; perhaps TRBD2 as D (7 bases). The ends were cut back, 8 bases at V and 3 bases at J, with 11 bases in the middle. Per the germline V gene, CDR1 is MDHEN and CDR2 is SYDVKM. This CDR3 contains 12 residues. The CDR3 DNA sequence: TGTGCCAGCGAGGGGGGGCACTACGAGCAGTACTTC. This sequence encodes CASEGGHYEQYF.

The chain recombines TRBV14 with TRBJ2-7, with D possibly TRBD1 on 5 matching bases. There are 16 residues in the CDR3. CDR1 is SGHDN and CDR2 is FVKESK in the germline V gene. V dropped 3 bases and J dropped 5 bases, with 20 bases sitting between them. CDR3 DNA: TGTGCCAGCAGCCAGGATCTTAGGACAACGATCGACGAGCAGTACTTC. Its translation: CASSQDLRTTIDEQYF.

The genes are TRBV7-9 and TRBJ2-1; D may be TRBD2 (5 bases). Between the trimmed V and J ends, which lost 5 bases and 2 bases, there was a span of 22 bases. The length of the CDR3 is 18 residues. The germline V gene has CDR1 SEHNR and CDR2 FQNEAQ (reference sequence). CDR3 in amino acids: CASSPRVGERRPYNEQFF. CDR3 nucleotide sequence: TGTGCCAGCAGCCCCCGGGTGGGAGAGCGGCGGCCCTACAATGAGCAGTTCTTC.

J is TRBJ2-7 and V is TRBV2; D not certain. The V end lost 8 bases, the J end lost 1 base, and 9 bases lay between the germline ends. The CDR3 consists of 12 residues. CDR1 and CDR2 from the germline V gene are SNHLY and FYNNEI. In nucleotides, the CDR3 is TGTGCCAGCGAAAAGGGTTCCTACGAGCAGTACTTC. Its protein product is CASEKGSYEQYF.

The chain couples TRBV7-9 to TRBJ2-5; TRBD2 matches 8 bases. From germline, CDR1 is SEHNR and CDR2 FQNEAQ (reference sequence). The CDR3 has 15 residues. Losses at the gene ends were 6 bases for V and 5 bases for J; bases not matched to a gene: 11. For the CDR3, the DNA is TGTGCCAGCAGTCAATCAGCGGGAGCCGTGGAGACCCAGTACTTC. It codes for CASSQSAGAVETQYF.

This chain uses TRBV30 with TRBJ1-2, with D possibly matching TRBD1 (5 bases). CDR3 length equals 13 residues. V was shortened by 4 bases and J by 4 bases, with 13 bases between the two germline ends. The germline V gene has CDR1 GTSNPN and CDR2 SVGIG (reference sequence). The CDR3 loop is CAWTTGAFYGYTF. Here the CDR3 DNA reads TGTGCCTGGACCACCGGGGCCTTCTATGGCTACACCTTC.

V and J are TRBV6-6 and TRBJ2-5; 9 bases are a match to TRBD1. Germline V CDR1 and CDR2: MNHNY, SVGAGI (reference sequence). The CDR3 spans 15 residues. Trimming cost V 2 bases and J 5 bases; bases outside gene matches: 6. The CDR3 here is CASSYDRGGSETQYF. The CDR3 bases are TGTGCCAGCAGTTACGACAGGGGGGGATCGGAGACCCAGTACTTC.

The rearrangement links TRBV28 to TRBJ2-4, with 7 bases aligning to TRBD2. Germline trimming cut 6 bases from V and 5 bases from J; bases unmatched to any gene: 10. The germline V gene encodes CDR1 MDHEN and CDR2 SYDVKM. The CDR3 has 15 residues. This CDR3 is CASRLSGAGENIQYF. The CDR3 DNA reads TGTGCCAGCAGGCTTAGTGGGGCGGGAGAAAACATTCAGTACTTC.

V and J are TRBV29-1 and TRBJ1-1; maybe TRBD1 (5 bases). V shed 3 bases and J shed 4 bases, with 12 bases lying between them. The CDR3 spans 13 residues. Germline V gene data show CDR1 as SQVTM and CDR2 as ANQGSEA. The chain's CDR3 is CSVDYGGSTEAFF. For the CDR3, the DNA is TGCAGCGTTGACTACGGGGGAAGCACTGAAGCTTTCTTT.

The chain is built from TRBV19 and TRBJ1-4; a weak D match, TRBD1 (5 bases). Germline assignment: CDR1 LNHDA and CDR2 SQIVND (reference sequence). The V end lost 1 base, the J end lost 8 bases, and 11 bases lay between the germline ends. CDR3 size: 14 residues. In DNA form, the CDR3 reads TGTGCCAGTAGTATAGCAGGGACGGACGAAAAACTGTTTTTT. Protein sequence: CASSIAGTDEKLFF.

A word on this clone: Germline and junction disagree at one end, which may indicate a read error. The chain has TRBV5-4 and TRBJ2-2, with 11 bases identical to TRBD1. Germline CDR1 is SGHNT and CDR2 is YYREEE (reference sequence). This CDR3 has 14 amino acids. CDR3 sequence reads: CASSLDRGLRELFF. The CDR3 DNA sequence: TGTGCCAGCAGTTTGGACAGGGGGCTGCGGGAGCTGTTTTTT.

Worth noting for this clone: Other DNA sequences in the sample encode the same CDR3. J is TRBJ1-5 and V is TRBV27, with D possibly being TRBD1 (5 bases). With 3 bases removed from V and 5 bases from J, the gap between germline ends came to 8 bases. The CDR3 length is 13 residues. The germline V gene has CDR1 MNHEY and CDR2 SMNVEV (reference sequence). The CDR3 region is CASSLGVHQPQHF. For the CDR3, the DNA is TGTGCCAGCAGTTTGGGGGTACATCAGCCCCAGCATTTT.

The CDR3, as DNA: TGCGCCAGCAGCCAAGGCGGTGGAGGGTTCGGAGAGACCCAGTACTTC. Translating gives CASSQGGGGFGETQYF. The chain couples TRBV4-3 to TRBJ2-5; a weak D match, TRBD2 (6 bases). Trimming took off 1 base at V and 4 bases at J, with 16 bases between the two ends. Looked up from germline, CDR1 is LGHNA and CDR2 is YSLEER. The CDR3 loop spans 16 amino acids.

V is TRBV7-9 and J is TRBJ1-6; 9 bases match TRBD1. This CDR3 contains 14 residues. V shed 5 bases, J shed 7 bases, and the junction held 3 bases outside the gene matches. Germline CDR1 SEHNR, CDR2 FQNEAQ (reference sequence). The CDR3 bases are TGTGCCAGCAGCGCCGGGACAGGGAATTCACCCCTCCACTTT. This codes for CASSAGTGNSPLHF.

The genes are TRBV27 and TRBJ2-3, with D possibly being TRBD2 (6 bases). Per germline, CDR1 MNHEY and CDR2 SMNVEV (reference sequence). The CDR3 runs to 14 residues. Trimming pared 3 bases from V and 5 bases from J, leaving 12 bases between. The CDR3 loop is CASSFVGSGDTQYF. In nucleotides, the CDR3 is TGTGCCAGCAGTTTCGTCGGGAGCGGAGATACGCAGTATTTT.

The chain combines TRBV7-6 with TRBJ2-3, with 9 bases matching TRBD2. This CDR3 is 16 amino acids long. Trimming took 1 base from V and 4 from J; bases not matched to a gene: 6. Per the germline V gene, CDR1 is SGHVS and CDR2 is FNYEAQ. The CDR3: CASSLVGAGGPDTQYF. The CDR3, as DNA: TGTGCCAGCAGCTTAGTAGGGGCGGGAGGGCCAGATACGCAGTATTTT.

This clone was counted a single time. This chain joins TRBV2 and TRBJ1-1, with TRBD1 identical over 9 bases. The length of the CDR3 is 12 residues. Germline V CDR1 and CDR2: SNHLY, FYNNEI. The J segment lost 6 bases and the V segment lost 8 bases, leaving 4 bases of the junction unmatched. This chain's CDR3 is CASAYRGPEAFF. The CDR3 nucleotides are TGTGCCAGCGCCTACAGGGGGCCTGAAGCTTTCTTT.

Turning to this clone: The same CDR3 also results from other DNA sequences found in this sample. The chain employs TRBV4-1 and TRBJ2-5, with 11 bases fitting TRBD2. Germline CDR1 is MGHRA and CDR2 is YSYEKL. V was pared by 1 base and J by 5 bases, with 3 bases of the junction left unmatched. The CDR3 spans 15 residues. The CDR3 sequence is CASSQGLAGLETQYF. Written as DNA, the CDR3 is TGCGCCAGCAGCCAAGGACTAGCGGGGCTTGAGACCCAGTACTTC.

This chain links TRBV27 with TRBJ1-1, with 8 bases fitting TRBD1. Germline loops: CDR1 MNHEY, CDR2 SMNVEV (reference sequence). The CDR3 loop spans 14 amino acids. Germline trimming cut 8 bases from V and 10 bases from J; bases unmatched to any gene: 15. The CDR3 coding sequence is TGTGCCAGCGGACCCGCGGACAGGGAGGTTAGAGCTTTCTTT. Translating gives CASGPADREVRAFF.

V usage is TRBV27 and J usage is TRBJ2-5, with 9 positions matching TRBD2. The trim removed 4 bases at V and 0 bases at J, leaving 3 bases unmatched. CDR3 length equals 15 residues. Per germline, CDR1 MNHEY and CDR2 SMNVEV (reference sequence). The CDR3 DNA is TGTGCCAGCAGTTCCCTAGCGGGGTACCAAGAGACCCAGTACTTC. Amino acids: CASSSLAGYQETQYF.

The chain uses TRBV7-9 and TRBJ2-3; D assignment may be TRBD1 or TRBD2 (6 bases each). The V gene lost 1 base and the J gene lost 3 bases, with 14 bases spanning the gap. From germline, CDR1 is SEHNR and CDR2 FQNEAQ (reference sequence). CDR3 length equals 16 residues. The CDR3 bases are TGTGCCAGCAGCTTAGGTTGGGGGGCGGAGACAGATACGCAGTATTTT. Protein: CASSLGWGAETDTQYF.

Regarding this clone: The sample contains more than one DNA sequence encoding this CDR3. The CDR3 DNA reads TGTGCCAGCAGCGTAGCTACTAGCGGGAGCTCCTACGAGCAGTACTTC. Its protein product is CASSVATSGSSYEQYF. V gene TRBV9 combines with J gene TRBJ2-7, with 11 bases aligning to TRBD2. V was clipped by 0 bases and J by 0 bases; unmatched bases: 2. There are 16 residues in the CDR3. Germline CDR1 and CDR2: SGDLS and YYNGEE. Variable domain in full (rest from reference TRBV9 and TRBJ2-7): DSGVTQTPKHLITATGQRVTLRCSPRSGDLSVYWYQQSLDQGLQFLIQYYNGEERAKGNILERFSAQQFPDLHSELNLSSLELGDSALYFCASSVATSGSSYEQYFGPGTRLTVT.

Only one count was recorded for this clone. This chain uses TRBV7-6 with TRBJ2-5; D is undetermined. From germline, CDR1 is SGHVS and CDR2 FNYEAQ. V was shortened by 3 bases and J by 2 bases, with 13 bases between the two germline ends. The CDR3 spans 15 residues. CDR3 sequence reads: CASSLRRPGQETQYF. The CDR3 region has the DNA TGTGCCAGCAGCTTGCGAAGGCCAGGACAAGAGACCCAGTACTTC.

The rearrangement uses TRBV2 and TRBJ2-1, with no clear D. V was pared by 2 bases and J by 7 bases, with 9 bases between. The CDR3 length is 13 residues. CDR1 and CDR2 (germline): SNHLY, FYNNEI. The CDR3 here is CASSEKGKNEQFF. CDR3 DNA sequence: TGTGCCAGCAGTGAAAAGGGTAAAAATGAGCAGTTCTTC.

Note on this clone: This specimen includes other DNA sequences encoding the same CDR3. The gene calls are TRBV27 and TRBJ1-5; D remains unclear. With 2 bases removed from V and 7 bases from J, the gap between germline ends came to 12 bases. This CDR3 has 14 amino acids. The germline gives CDR1 MNHEY, CDR2 SMNVEV (reference sequence). As DNA, the CDR3 is TGTGCCAGCAGTTTAGTAGGAGGGAACCAGCCCCAGCATTTT. As protein: CASSLVGGNQPQHF.

V and J are TRBV5-1 and TRBJ2-1; 13 positions match TRBD2. The CDR3 covers 14 residues. The V segment lost 5 bases and the J segment 8 bases; nucleotides outside the gene matches: 4. CDR1 and CDR2 (germline): SGHRS, YFSETQ. The CDR3 nucleotides are TGCGCCAGCAGACTAGCGGGAGGGCCAGATGAGCAGTTCTTC. Its translation is CASRLAGGPDEQFF.

The chain is built from TRBV25-1 and TRBJ2-7; D call uncertain. With 1 base removed from V and 5 bases from J, the gap between germline ends came to 9 bases. CDR1 MGHDK and CDR2 SYGVNS come from the germline V gene. CDR3 length: 13 amino acids. The CDR3 loop is CASSEFRFHEQYF. The CDR3 DNA reads as TGTGCCAGCAGTGAATTTCGCTTCCACGAGCAGTACTTC.